This TCR beta chain was sequenced during a study of cytomegalovirus exposure and HLA in healthy donors. General study results and limits: Reportedly, cytomegalovirus status was diagnosed with high sensitivity and specificity. The study carried out a later analysis of TCR beta sequences. It associated some 17,000 of them with specific HLA alleles at a false discovery rate of 0.05. Sequencing likely generated an artifact that appeared as a cluster of highly shared sequence variants.

A word on this clone: The antigen remains unidentified.

V dropped 4 bases and J dropped 4; count of bases not matched to a gene: 11. The germline CDR1 and CDR2 sequences are SGHRS and YFSETQ. The CDR3 runs 18 residues. Primers for the PCR totalled 60 Vbeta and 13 Jbeta. Authors' processing steps: The authors later counted roughly 76 million unique TCR beta chains, roughly 10 million of them shared. Measured with immunoSEQ multiplex PCR; TCRdb has only the in-frame clones, and not every one. D and trimming come from the DNA, and the V and J calls and clone size come from that table. The sample holds 150,000 to 200,000 clones; roughly 85% are singletons and the top ten take 1%.

The sequence was obtained from a boy younger than 10 in good health and CMV-seronegative. This chain links TRBV5-1 with TRBJ2-2; 12 nucleotides align to TRBD1. Sequencing was performed on PBMCs. DNA of the CDR3: TGCGCCAGCAGCCGCCGGGACAGGGGGCGTGTAGGCACCGGGGAGCTGTTTTTT. It codes for CASSRRDRGRVGTGELFF.